This entry features one T cell receptor (beta chain) sequence. Its target is unknown. The data originate from a study of cytomegalovirus exposure and HLA in healthy donors. The study, taken as a whole, reports: In a later analysis, DRB1 alleles had the most associated TCRs; HLA-C alleles the fewest. The presence/absence work took it that sequencing depth was about the same across donors. Highly shared sequence variants in one cluster were likely a sequencing artifact.

V was shortened by 5 bases and J by 0 bases, with 6 bases between the two germline ends. The CDR3 totals 13 residues. CDR1 and CDR2 from the germline V gene are SEHNR and FQNEAQ (reference sequence). 13 Jbeta primers and 60 Vbeta primers were used for the PCR. Produced via immunoSEQ multiplex PCR; TCRdb's table is partial and in-frame only. The sample has 35,000 to 45,000 clones, approximately 57% seen once; the top ten hold approximately 12%. This chain connects TRBV7-9 to TRBJ2-3; D is undetermined. This TCR derives from a man in his sixties in good health and CMV-seropositive. The sample consisted of PBMCs. CDR3 amino acids: CASSITSTDTQYF. DNA for the CDR3: TGTGCCAGCAGCATTACTAGCACAGATACGCAGTATTTT.